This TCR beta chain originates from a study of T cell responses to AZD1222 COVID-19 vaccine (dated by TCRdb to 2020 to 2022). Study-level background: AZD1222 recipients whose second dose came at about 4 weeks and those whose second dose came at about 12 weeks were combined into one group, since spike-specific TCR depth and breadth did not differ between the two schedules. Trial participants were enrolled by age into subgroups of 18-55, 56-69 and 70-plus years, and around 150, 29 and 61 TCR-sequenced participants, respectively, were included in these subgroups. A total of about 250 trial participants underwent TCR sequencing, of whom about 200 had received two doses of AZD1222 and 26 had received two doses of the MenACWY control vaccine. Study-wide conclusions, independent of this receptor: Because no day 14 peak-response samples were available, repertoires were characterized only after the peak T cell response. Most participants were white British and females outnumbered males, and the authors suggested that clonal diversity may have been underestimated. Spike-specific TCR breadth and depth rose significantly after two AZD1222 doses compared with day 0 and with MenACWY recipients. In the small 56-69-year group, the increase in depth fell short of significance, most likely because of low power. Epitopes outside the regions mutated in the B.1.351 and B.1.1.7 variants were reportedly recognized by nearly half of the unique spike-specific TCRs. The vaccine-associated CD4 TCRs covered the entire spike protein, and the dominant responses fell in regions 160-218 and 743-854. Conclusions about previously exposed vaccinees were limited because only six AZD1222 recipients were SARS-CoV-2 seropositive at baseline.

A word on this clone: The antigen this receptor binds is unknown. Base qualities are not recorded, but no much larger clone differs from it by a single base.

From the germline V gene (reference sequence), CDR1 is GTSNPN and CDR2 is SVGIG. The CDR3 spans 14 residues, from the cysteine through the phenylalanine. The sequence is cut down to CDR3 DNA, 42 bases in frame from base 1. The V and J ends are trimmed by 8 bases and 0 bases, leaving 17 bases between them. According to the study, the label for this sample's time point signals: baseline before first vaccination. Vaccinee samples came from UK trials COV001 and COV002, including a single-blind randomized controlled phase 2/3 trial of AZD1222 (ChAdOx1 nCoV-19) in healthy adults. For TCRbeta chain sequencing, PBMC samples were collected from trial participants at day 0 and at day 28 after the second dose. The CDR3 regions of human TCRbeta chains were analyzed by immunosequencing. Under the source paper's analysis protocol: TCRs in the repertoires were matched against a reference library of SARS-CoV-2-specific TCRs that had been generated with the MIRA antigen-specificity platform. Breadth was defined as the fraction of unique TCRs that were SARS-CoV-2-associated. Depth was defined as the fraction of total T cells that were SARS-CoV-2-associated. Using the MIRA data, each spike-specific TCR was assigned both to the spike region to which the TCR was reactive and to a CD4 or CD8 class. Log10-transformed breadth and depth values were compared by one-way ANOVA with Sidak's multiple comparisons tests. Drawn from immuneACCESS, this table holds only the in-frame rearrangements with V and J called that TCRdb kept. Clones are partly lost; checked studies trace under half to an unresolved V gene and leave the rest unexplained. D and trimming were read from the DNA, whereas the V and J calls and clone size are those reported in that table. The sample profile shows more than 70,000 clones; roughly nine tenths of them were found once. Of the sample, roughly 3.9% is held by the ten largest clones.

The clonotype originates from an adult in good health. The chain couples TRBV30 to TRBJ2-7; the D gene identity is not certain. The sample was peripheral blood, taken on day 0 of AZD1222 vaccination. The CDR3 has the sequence CAIFGSTDSYEQYF. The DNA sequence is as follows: TGTGCCATCTTCGGGTCAACAGACTCCTACGAGCAGTACTTC.